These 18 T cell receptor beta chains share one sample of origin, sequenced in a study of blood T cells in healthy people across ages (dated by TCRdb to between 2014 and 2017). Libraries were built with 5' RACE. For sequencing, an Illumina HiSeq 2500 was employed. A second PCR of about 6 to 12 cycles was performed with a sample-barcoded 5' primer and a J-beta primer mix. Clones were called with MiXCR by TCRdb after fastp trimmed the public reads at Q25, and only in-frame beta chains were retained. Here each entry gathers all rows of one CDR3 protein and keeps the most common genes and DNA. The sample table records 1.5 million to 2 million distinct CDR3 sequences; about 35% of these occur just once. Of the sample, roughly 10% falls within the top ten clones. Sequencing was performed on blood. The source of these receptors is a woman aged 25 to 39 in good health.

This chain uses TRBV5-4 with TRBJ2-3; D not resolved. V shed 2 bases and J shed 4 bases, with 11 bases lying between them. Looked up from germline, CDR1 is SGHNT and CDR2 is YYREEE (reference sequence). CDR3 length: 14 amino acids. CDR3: CASSFDLVADTQYF. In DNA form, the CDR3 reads TGTGCCAGCAGCTTTGACTTAGTAGCAGATACGCAGTATTTT.

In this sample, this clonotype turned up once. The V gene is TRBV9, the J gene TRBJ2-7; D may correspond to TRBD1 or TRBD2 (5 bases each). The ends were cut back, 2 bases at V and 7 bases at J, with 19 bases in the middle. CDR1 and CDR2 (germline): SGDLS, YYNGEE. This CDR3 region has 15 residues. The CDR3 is CASSVGQGAPGEQYF. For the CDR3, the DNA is TGTGCCAGCAGCGTTGGACAAGGGGCCCCGGGGGAGCAGTACTTC.

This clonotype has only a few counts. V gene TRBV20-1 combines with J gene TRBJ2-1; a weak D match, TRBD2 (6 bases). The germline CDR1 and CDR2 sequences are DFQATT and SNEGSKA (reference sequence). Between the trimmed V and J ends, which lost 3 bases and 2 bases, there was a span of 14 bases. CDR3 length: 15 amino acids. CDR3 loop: CSASLGGNAYNEQFF. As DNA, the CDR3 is TGCAGTGCTAGTTTAGGCGGGAATGCCTACAATGAGCAGTTCTTC.

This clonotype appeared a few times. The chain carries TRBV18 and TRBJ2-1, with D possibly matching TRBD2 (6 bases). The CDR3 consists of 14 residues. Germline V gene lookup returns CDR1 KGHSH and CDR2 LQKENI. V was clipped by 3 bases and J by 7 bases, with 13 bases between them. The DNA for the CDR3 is TGTGCCAGCTCACCGGGGGGAATGTATAATGAGCAGTTCTTC. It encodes CASSPGGMYNEQFF.

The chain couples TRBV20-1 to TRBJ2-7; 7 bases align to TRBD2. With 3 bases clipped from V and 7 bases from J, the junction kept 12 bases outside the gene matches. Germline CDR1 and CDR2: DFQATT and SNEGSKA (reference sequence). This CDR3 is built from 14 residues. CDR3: CSASPGLPLGEQYF. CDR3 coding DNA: TGCAGTGCTAGTCCGGGACTACCTTTAGGGGAGCAGTACTTC.

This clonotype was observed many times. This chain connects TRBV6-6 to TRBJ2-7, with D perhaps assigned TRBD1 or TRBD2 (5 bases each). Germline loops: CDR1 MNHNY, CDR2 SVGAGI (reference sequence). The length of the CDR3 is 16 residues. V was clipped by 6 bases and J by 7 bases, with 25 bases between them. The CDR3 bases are TGTGCCAGCAGGGGGGTATCAAAGGGAAAGGTGGGGGAGCAGTACTTC. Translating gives CASRGVSKGKVGEQYF.

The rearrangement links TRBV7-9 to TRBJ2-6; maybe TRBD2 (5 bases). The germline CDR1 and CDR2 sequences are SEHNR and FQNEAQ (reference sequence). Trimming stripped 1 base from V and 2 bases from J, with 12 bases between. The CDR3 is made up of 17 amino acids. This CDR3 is CASSLDGEFPGANVLTF. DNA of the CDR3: TGTGCCAGCAGCTTAGATGGGGAGTTCCCTGGGGCCAACGTCCTGACTTTC.

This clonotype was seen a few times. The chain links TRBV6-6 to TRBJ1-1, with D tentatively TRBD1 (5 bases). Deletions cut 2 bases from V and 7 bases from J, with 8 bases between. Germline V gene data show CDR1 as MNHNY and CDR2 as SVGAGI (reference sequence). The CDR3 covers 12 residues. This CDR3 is CASSYTGSEAFF. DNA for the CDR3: TGTGCCAGCAGTTACACAGGTAGTGAAGCTTTCTTT.

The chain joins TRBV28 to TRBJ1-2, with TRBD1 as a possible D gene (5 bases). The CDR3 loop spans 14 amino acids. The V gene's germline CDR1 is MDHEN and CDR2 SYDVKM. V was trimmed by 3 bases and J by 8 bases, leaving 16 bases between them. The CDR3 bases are TGTGCCAGCAGTTTCCCGGCAGGGTATGCCGGCTACACCTTC. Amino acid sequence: CASSFPAGYAGYTF.

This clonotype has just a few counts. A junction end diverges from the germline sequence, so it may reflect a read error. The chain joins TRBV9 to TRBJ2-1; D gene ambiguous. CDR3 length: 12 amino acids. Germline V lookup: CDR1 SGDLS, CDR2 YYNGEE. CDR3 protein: CACSHLDDEQFF. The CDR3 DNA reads TGTGCCTGCAGCCATCTGGACGATGAGCAGTTCTTC.

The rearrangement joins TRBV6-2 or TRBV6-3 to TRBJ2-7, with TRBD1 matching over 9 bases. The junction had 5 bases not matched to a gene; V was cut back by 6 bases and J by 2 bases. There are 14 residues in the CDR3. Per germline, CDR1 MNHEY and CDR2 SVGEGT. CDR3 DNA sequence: TGTGCCAGCAGACCCGACAGGGGGACCTACGAGCAGTACTTC. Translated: CASRPDRGTYEQYF.

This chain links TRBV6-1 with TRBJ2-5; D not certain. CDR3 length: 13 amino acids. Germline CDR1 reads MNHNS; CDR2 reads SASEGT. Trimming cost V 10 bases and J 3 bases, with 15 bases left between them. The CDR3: CATTWIAEETQYF. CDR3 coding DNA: TGTGCCACCACATGGATAGCCGAAGAGACCCAGTACTTC.

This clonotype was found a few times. The CDR3, as DNA: TGCGCCAGCAGCCAAGGTCATAGATCGGTGAACACTGAAGCTTTCTTT. The encoded protein is CASSQGHRSVNTEAFF. The chain is built from TRBV4-1 and TRBJ1-1; D unresolved. This CDR3 contains 16 residues. Germline loops: CDR1 MGHRA, CDR2 YSYEKL. The V gene lost 1 base and the J gene lost 0 bases, with 12 bases spanning the gap.

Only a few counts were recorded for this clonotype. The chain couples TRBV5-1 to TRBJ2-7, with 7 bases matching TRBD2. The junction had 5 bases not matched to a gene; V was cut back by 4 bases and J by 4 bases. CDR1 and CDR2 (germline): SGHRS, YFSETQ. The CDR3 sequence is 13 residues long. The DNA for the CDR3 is TGCGCCAGCAGCCAGCGGGAATCGTACGAGCAGTACTTC. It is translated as CASSQRESYEQYF.

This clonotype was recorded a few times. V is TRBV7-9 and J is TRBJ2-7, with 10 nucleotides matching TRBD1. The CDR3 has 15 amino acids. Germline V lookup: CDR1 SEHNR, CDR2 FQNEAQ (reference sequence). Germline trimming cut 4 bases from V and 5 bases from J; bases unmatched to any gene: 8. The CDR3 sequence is CASSSTTGTGDEQYF. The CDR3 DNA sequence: TGTGCCAGCAGCTCGACCACCGGGACAGGGGACGAGCAGTACTTC.

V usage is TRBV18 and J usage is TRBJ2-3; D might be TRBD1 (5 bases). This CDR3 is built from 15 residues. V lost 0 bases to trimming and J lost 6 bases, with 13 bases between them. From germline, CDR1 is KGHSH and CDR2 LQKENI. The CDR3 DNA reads TGTGCCAGCTCACCACCGAATCAGGGTGGCGATACGCAGTATTTT. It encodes CASSPPNQGGDTQYF. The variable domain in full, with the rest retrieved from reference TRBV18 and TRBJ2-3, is NAGVMQNPRHLVRRRGQEARLRCSPMKGHSHVYWYRQLPEEGLKFMVYLQKENIIDESGMPKERFSAEFPKEGPSILRIQQVVRGDSAAYFCASSPPNQGGDTQYFGPGTRLTVL.

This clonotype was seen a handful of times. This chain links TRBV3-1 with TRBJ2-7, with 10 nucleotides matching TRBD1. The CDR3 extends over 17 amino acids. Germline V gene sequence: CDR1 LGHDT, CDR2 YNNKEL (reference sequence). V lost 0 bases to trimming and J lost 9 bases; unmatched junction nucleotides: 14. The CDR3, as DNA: TGTGCCAGCAGCCAAGAAGTGCGGGACAGGGGCCATGGTGGGCAGTACTTC. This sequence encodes CASSQEVRDRGHGGQYF.

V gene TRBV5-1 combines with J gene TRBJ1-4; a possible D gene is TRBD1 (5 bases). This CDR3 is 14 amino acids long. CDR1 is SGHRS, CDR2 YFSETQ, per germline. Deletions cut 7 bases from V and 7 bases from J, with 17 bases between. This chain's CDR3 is CASRARGGGEKLFF. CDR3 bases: TGCGCCAGCCGGGCAAGGGGAGGAGGTGAAAAACTGTTTTTT.